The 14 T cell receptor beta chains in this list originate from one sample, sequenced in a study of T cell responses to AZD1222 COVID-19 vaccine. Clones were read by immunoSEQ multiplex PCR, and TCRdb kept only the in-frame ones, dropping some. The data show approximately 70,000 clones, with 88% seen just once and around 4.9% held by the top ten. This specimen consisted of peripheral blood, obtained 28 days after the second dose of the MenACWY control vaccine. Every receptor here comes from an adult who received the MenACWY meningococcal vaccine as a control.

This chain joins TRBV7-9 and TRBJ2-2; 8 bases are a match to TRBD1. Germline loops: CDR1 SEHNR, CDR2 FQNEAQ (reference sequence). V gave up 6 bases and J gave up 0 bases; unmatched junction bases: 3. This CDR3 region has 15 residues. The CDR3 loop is CASRRQGTNTGELFF. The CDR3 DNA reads TGTGCCAGCAGACGACAGGGGACGAACACCGGGGAGCTGTTTTTT.

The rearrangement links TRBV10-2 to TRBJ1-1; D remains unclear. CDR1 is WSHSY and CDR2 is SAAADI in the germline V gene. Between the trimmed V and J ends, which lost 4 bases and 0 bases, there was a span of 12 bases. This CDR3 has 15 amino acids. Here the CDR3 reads CASSVRAPLNTEAFF. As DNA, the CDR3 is TGCGCCAGCAGTGTCCGGGCACCCCTGAACACTGAAGCTTTCTTT.

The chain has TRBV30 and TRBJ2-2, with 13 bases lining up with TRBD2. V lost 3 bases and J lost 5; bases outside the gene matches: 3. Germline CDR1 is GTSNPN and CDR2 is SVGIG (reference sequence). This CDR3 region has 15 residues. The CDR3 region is CAWSEGLAGTGELFF. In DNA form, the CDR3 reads TGTGCCTGGAGCGAGGGACTAGCGGGAACCGGGGAGCTGTTTTTT.

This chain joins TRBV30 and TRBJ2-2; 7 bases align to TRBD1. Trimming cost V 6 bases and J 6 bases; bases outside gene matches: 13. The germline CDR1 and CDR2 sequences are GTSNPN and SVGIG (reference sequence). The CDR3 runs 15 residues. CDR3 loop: CACPPRQGSPGELFF. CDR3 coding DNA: TGTGCCTGTCCGCCCAGACAGGGAAGTCCCGGGGAGCTGTTTTTT.

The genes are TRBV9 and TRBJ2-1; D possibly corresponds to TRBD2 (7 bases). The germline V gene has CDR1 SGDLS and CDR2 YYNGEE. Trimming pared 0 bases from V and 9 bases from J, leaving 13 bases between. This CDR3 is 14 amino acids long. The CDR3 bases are TGTGCCAGCAGCGTAGGTGGGGGGGCCGGTGAGCAGTTCTTC. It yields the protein CASSVGGGAGEQFF.

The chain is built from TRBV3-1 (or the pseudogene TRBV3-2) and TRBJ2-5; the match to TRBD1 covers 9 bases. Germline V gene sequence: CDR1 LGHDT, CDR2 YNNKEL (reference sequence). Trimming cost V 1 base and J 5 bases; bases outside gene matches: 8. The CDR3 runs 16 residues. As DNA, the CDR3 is TGTGCCAGCAGCCAAGGGGACAGGGTAAATGGGGAGACCCAGTACTTC. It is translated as CASSQGDRVNGETQYF.

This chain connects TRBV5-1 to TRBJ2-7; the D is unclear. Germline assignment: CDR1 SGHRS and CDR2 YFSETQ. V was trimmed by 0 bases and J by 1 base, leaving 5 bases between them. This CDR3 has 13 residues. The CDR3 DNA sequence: TGCGCCAGCAGCTTGGTGGTATCCTACGAGCAGTACTTC. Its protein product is CASSLVVSYEQYF.

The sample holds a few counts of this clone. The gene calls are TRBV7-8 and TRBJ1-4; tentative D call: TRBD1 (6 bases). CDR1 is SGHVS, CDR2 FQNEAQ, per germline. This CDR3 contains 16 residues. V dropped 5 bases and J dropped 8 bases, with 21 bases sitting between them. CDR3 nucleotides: TGTGCCAGCAGCCCTGCTTACAGGGAGGGTGGCGAAAAACTGTTTTTT. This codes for CASSPAYREGGEKLFF.

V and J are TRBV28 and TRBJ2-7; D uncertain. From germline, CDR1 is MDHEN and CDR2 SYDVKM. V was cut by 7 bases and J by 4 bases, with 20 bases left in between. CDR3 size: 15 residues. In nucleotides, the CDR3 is TGTGCCAGCAACGACGGGTCCTCTATTCGGTACGAGCAGTACTTC. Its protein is CASNDGSSIRYEQYF.

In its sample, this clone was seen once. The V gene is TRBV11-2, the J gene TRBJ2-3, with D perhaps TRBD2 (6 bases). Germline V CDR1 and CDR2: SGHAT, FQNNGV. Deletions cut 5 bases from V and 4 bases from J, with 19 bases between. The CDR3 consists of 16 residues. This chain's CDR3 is CASSIRLGERPDTQYF. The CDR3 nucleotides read TGTGCCAGCAGCATCCGACTAGGGGAGCGTCCAGATACGCAGTATTTT.

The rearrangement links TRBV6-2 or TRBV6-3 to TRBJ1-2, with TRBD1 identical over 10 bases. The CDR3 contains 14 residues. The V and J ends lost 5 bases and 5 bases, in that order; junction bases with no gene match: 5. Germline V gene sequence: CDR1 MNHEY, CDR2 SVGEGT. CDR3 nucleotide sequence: TGTGCCAGCAGTGCCGGGACAGGGGATTATGGCTACACCTTC. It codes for CASSAGTGDYGYTF.

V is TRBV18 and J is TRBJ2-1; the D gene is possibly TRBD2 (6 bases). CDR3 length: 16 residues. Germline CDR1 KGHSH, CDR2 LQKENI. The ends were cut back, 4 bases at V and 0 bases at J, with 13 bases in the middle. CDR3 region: CASSLLSGSSYNEQFF. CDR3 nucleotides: TGTGCCAGCTCACTGCTTAGCGGTAGCTCCTACAATGAGCAGTTCTTC.

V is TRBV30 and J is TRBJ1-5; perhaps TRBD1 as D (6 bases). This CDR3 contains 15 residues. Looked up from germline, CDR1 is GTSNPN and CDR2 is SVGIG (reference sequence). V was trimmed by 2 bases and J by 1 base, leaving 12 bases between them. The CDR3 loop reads CAWSQGGGSNQPQHF. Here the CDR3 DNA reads TGTGCCTGGAGTCAAGGGGGTGGAAGCAATCAGCCCCAGCATTTT.

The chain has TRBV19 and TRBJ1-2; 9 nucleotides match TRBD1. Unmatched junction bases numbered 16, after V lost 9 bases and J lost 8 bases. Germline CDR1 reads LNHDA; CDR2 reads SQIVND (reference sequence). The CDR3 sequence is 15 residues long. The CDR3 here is CASNSRTGVLGGYTF. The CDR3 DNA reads TGTGCCAGCAATTCGCGGACAGGGGTCTTGGGAGGCTACACCTTC.